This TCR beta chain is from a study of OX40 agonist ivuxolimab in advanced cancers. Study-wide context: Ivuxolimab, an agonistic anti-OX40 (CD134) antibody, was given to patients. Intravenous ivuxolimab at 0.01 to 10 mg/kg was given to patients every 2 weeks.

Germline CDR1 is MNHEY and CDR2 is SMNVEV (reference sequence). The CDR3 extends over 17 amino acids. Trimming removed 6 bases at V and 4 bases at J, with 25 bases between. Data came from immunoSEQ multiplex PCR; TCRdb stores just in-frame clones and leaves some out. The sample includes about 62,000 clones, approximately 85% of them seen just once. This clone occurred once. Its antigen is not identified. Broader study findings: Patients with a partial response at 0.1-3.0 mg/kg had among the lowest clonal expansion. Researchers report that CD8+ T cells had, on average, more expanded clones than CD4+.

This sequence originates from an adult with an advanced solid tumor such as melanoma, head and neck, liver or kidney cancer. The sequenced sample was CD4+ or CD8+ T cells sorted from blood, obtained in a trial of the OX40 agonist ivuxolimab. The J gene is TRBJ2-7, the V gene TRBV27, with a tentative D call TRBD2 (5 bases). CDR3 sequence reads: CASRTRGPPPPPYEQYF. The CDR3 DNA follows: TGTGCCAGCAGAACACGGGGTCCGCCGCCCCCCCCGTACGAGCAGTACTTC.